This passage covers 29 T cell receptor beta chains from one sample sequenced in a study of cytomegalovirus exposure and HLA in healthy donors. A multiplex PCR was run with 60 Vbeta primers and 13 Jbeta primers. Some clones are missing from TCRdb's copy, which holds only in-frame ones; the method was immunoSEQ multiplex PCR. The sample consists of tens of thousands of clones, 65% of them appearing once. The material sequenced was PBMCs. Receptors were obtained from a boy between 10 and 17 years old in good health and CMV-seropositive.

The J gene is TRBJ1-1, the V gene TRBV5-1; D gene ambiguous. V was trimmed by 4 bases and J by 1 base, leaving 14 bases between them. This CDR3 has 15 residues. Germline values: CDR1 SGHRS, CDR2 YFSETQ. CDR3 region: CASSPGQTPNTEAFF. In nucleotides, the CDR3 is TGCGCCAGCAGCCCGGGTCAAACCCCGAACACTGAAGCTTTCTTT. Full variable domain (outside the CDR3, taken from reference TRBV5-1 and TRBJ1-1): KAGVTQTPRYLIKTRGQQVTLSCSPISGHRSVSWYQQTPGQGLQFLFEYFSETQRNKGNFPGRFSGRQFSNSRSEMNVSTLELGDSALYLCASSPGQTPNTEAFFGQGTRLTVV.

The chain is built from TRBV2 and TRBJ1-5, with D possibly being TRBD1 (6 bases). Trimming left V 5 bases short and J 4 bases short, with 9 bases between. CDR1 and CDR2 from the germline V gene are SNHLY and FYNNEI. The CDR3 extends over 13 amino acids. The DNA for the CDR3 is TGTGCCAGCAGTCCCGGACAGAATCAGCCCCAGCATTTT. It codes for CASSPGQNQPQHF.

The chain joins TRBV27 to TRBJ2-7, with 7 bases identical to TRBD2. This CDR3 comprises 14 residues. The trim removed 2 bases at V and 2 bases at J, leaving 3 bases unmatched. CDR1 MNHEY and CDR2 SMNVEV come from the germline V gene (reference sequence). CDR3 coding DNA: TGTGCCAGCAGTTTACGGCTAGCGGCCTACGAGCAGTACTTC. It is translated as CASSLRLAAYEQYF.

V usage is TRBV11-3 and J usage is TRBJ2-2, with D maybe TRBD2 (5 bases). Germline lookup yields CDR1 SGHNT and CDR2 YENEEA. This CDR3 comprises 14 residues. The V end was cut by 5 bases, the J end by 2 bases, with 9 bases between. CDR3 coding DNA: TGTGCCAGCAGCCCCGGGGTTAACACCGGGGAGCTGTTTTTT. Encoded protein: CASSPGVNTGELFF.

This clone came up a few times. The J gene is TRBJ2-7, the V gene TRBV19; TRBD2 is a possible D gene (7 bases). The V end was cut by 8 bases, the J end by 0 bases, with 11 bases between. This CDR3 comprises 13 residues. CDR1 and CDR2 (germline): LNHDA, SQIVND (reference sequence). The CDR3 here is CASGGASSYEQYF. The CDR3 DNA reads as TGTGCCAGTGGGGGGGCGAGCTCCTACGAGCAGTACTTC.

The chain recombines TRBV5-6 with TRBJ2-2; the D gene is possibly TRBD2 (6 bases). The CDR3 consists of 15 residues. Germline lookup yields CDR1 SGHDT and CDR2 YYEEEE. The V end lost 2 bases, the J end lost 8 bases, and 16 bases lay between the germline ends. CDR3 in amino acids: CASSLWGMGTGELFF. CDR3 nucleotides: TGTGCCAGCAGCTTATGGGGGATGGGGACTGGGGAGCTGTTTTTT.

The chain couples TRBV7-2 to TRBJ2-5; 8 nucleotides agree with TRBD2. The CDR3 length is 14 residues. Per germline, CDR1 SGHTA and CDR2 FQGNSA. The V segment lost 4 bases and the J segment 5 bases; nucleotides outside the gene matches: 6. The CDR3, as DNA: TGTGCCAGCAGCTCGGGACTAGTAAGGGAGACCCAGTACTTC. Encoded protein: CASSSGLVRETQYF.

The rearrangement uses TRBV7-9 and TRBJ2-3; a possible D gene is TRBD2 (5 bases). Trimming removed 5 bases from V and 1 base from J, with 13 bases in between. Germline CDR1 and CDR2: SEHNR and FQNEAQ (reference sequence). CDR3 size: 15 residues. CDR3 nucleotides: TGTGCCAGCAGCCCGACTAAGGGAGGCACAGATACGCAGTATTTT. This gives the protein CASSPTKGGTDTQYF.

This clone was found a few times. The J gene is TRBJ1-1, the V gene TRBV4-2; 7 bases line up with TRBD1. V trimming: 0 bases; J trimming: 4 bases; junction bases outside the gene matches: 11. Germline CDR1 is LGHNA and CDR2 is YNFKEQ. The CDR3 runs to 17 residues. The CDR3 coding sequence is TGTGCCAGCAGCCAAGAAGGGGGCAGGGGTGTTGCCACTGAAGCTTTCTTT. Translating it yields CASSQEGGRGVATEAFF.

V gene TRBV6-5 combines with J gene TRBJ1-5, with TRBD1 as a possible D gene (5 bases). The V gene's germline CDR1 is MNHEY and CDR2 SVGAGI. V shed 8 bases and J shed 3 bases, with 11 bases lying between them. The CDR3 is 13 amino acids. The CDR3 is CASYQGPNQPQHF. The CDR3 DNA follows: TGTGCCAGCTACCAGGGCCCCAATCAGCCCCAGCATTTT.

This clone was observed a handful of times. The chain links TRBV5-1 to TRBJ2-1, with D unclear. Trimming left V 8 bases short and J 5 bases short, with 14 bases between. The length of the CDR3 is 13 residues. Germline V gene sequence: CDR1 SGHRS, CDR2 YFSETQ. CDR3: CASSQVVDNEQFF. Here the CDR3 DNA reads TGCGCCAGTTCCCAGGTGGTGGACAATGAGCAGTTCTTC.

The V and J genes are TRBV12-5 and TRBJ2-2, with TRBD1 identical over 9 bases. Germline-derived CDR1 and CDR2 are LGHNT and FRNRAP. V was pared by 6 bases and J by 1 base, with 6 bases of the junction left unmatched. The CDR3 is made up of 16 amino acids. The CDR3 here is CASGKGQGKNTGELFF. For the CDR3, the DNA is TGTGCTAGTGGAAAAGGACAGGGGAAGAACACCGGGGAGCTGTTTTTT.

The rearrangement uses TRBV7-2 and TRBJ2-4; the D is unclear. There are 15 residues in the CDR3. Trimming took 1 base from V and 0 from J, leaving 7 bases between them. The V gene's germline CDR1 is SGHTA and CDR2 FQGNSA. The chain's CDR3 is CASSLESVAKNIQYF. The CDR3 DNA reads TGTGCCAGCAGCTTAGAATCTGTAGCCAAAAACATTCAGTACTTC.

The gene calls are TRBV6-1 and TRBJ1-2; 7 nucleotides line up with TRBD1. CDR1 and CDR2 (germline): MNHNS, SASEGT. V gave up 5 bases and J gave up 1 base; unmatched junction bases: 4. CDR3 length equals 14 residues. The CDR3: CASSSQGDNYGYTF. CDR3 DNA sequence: TGTGCCAGCAGTTCCCAGGGGGATAACTATGGCTACACCTTC.

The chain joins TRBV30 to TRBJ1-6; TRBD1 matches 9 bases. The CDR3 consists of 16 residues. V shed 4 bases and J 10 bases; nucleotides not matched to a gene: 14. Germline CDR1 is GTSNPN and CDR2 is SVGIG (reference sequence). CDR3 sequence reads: CAWTRGGDRDYSPLHF. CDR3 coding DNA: TGTGCCTGGACTAGAGGCGGGGACAGGGATTACTCACCCCTCCACTTT.

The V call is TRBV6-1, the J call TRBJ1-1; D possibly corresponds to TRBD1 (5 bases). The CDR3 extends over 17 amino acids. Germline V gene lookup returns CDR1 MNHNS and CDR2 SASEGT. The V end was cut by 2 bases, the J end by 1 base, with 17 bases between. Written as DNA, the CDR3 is TGTGCCAGCAGTGAATTTGGGTCAGGGTTAGGGAACACTGAAGCTTTCTTT. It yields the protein CASSEFGSGLGNTEAFF.

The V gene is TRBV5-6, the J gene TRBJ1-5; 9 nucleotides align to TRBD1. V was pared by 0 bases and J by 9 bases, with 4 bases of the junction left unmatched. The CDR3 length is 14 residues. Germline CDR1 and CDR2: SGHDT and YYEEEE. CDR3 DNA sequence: TGTGCCAGCAGCTTGGGGGACAGGGAGTGGCCCCAGCATTTT. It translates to CASSLGDREWPQHF.

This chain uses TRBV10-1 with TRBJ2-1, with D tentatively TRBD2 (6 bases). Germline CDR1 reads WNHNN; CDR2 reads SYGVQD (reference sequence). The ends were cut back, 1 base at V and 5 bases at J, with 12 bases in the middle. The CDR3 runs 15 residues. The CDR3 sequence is CASSELGRGNNEQFF. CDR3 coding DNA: TGCGCCAGCAGTGAGTTGGGGCGGGGTAACAATGAGCAGTTCTTC.

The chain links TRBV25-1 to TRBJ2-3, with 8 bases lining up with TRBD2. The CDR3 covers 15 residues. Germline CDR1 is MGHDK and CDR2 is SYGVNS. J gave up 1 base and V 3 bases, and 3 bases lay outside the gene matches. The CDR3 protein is CASSDPRGGTDTQYF. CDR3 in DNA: TGTGCCAGCAGTGATCCGCGGGGGGGCACAGATACGCAGTATTTT.

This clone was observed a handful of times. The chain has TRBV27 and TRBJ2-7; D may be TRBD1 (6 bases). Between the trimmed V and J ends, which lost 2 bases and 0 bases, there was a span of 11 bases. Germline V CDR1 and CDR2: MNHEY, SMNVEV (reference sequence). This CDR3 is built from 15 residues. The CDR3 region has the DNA TGTGCCAGCAGTTTAGGGGGCCTGGCCTCCTACGAGCAGTACTTC. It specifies CASSLGGLASYEQYF.

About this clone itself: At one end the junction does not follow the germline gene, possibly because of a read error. The CDR3 reads CSSSLEGYEQYF. The DNA for the CDR3 is TGTTCCAGCAGCTTAGAGGGGTACGAGCAGTACTTC. The V gene is TRBV7-9, the J gene TRBJ2-7; D might be TRBD1 or TRBD2, each matching 5 bases. Germline V CDR1 and CDR2: SEHNR, FQNEAQ (reference sequence). This CDR3 contains 12 residues. The whole variable domain, remainder taken from reference TRBV7-9 and TRBJ2-7, is DTGVSQNPRHKITKRGQNVTFRCDPISEHNRLYWYRQTLGQGPEFLTYFQNEAQLEKSRLLSDRFSAERPKGSFSTLEIQRTEQGDSAMYLCSSSLEGYEQYFGPGTRLTVT.

The CDR3 protein is CASSRPRGQGRNQPQHF. The CDR3 DNA reads TGTGCCAGTAGTAGGCCCCGGGGACAGGGGAGGAATCAGCCCCAGCATTTT. The chain combines TRBV19 with TRBJ1-5; 10 bases fit TRBD1. The junction had 10 bases not matched to a gene; V was cut back by 4 bases and J by 4 bases. Germline V gene data show CDR1 as LNHDA and CDR2 as SQIVND (reference sequence). There are 17 residues in the CDR3.

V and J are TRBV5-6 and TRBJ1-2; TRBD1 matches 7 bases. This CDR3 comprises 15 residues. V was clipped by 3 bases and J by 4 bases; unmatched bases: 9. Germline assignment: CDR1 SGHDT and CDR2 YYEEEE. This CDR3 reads CASSSTGAEVYGYTF. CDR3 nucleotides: TGTGCCAGCAGCTCCACAGGGGCTGAGGTCTATGGCTACACCTTC.

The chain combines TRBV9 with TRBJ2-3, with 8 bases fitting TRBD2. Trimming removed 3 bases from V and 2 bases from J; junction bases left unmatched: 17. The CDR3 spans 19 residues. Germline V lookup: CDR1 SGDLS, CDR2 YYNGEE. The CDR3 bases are TGTGCCAGCAGCGCTGATAATCGAGATATAGCGGGATACACAGATACGCAGTATTTT. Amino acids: CASSADNRDIAGYTDTQYF.

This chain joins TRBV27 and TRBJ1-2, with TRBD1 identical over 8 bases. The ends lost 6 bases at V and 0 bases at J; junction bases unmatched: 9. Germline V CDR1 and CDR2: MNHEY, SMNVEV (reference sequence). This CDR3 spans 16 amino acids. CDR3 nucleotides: TGTGCCAGCAGGACCGGGACAGGCGTTCCTAACTATGGCTACACCTTC. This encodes CASRTGTGVPNYGYTF.

CDR3 nucleotide sequence: TGCGCCAGCAGCCATGCGGTGGCGGAGTACACTGAAGCTTTCTTT. It yields the protein CASSHAVAEYTEAFF. The V call is TRBV4-1, the J call TRBJ1-1; D gene ambiguous. Trimming pared 3 bases from V and 3 bases from J, leaving 14 bases between. The CDR3 has 15 residues. Germline CDR1 is MGHRA and CDR2 is YSYEKL.

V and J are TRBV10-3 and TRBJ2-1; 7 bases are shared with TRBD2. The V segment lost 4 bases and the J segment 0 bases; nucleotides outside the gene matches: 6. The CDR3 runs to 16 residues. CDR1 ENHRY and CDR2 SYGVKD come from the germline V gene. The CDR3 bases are TGTGCCATCAGTGGATTGGGAGGGACCTCCTACAATGAGCAGTTCTTC. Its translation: CAISGLGGTSYNEQFF.

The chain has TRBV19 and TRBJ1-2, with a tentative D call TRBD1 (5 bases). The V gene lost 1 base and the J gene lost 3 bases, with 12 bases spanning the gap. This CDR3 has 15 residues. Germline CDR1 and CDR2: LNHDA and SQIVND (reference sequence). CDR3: CASSIVAREDYGYTF. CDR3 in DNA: TGTGCCAGTAGTATAGTGGCCAGGGAAGACTATGGCTACACCTTC. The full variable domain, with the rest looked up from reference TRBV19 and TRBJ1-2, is DGGITQSPKYLFRKEGQNVTLSCEQNLNHDAMYWYRQDPGQGLRLIYYSQIVNDFQKGDIAEGYSVSREKKESFPLTVTSAQKNPTAFYLCASSIVAREDYGYTFGSGTRLTVV.

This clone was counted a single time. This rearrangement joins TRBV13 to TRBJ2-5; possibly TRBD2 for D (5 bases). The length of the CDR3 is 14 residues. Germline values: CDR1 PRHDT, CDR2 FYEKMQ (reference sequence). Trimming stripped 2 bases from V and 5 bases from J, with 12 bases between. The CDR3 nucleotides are TGTGCCAGCAGCTTAAATCCGGGGTGGGAGACCCAGTACTTC. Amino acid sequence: CASSLNPGWETQYF.